This TCR beta chain was observed in a study of neurological immune-mediated disorders. This clonotype came up many times. It was by 5'RACE with 10-nucleotide random UMIs that the cDNA was made. TCRdb re-called the 5' RACE reads through MiXCR, storing one row per CDR3 protein. Found here are 25,000 to 30,000 distinct CDR3 sequences, 3% to 3.5% of them singletons; the top ten hold 7%. With 3 bases clipped from V and 2 bases from J, the junction kept 10 bases outside the gene matches. The CDR3 has 17 amino acids. Germline CDR1 and CDR2: LNHNV and YYDKDF (reference sequence). Libraries used 2 million unsorted PBMCs kept frozen in RNAlater.

The chain has TRBV15 and TRBJ2-3; TRBD2 matches at 8 bases. The sequence was collected from a woman aged 25-40 years with multiple sclerosis. Sequencing was performed on PBMCs. CDR3 DNA sequence: TGTGCCACCAGCAGTTTTCCTGGAGCGGGGGACACAGATACGCAGTATTTT. Its protein product is CATSSFPGAGDTDTQYF.